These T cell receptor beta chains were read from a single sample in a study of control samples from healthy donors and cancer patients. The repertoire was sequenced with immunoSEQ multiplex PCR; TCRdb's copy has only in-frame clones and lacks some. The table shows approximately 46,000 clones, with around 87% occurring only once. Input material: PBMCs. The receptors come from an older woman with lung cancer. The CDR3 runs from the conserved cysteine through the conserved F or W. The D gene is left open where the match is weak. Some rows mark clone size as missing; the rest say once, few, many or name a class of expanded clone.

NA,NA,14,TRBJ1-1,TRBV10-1,CASSESNGNTEAFF,TGCGCCAGCAGTGAGTCGAACGGTAACACTGAAGCTTTCTTT
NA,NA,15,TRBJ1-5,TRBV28,CASSPSGALNQPQHF,TGTGCCAGCAGTCCTTCCGGGGCCCTAAATCAGCCCCAGCATTTT
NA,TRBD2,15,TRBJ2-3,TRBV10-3,CAITGTSGSTDTQYF,TGTGCCATCACCGGGACTAGCGGGAGCACAGATACGCAGTATTTT
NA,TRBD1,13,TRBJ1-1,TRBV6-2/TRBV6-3,CASSDRGNDEAFF,TGTGCCAGCAGCGACAGGGGGAATGATGAAGCTTTCTTT
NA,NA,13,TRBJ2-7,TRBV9,CASSGSGPYEQYF,TGTGCCAGCAGCGGATCGGGACCCTACGAGCAGTACTTC
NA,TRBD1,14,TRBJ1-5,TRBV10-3,CAISNPTGGQPQHF,TGTGCCATCAGTAACCCGACAGGGGGCCAGCCCCAGCATTTT
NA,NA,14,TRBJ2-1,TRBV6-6,CASSYFGDGNEQFF,TGTGCCAGCAGTTACTTCGGGGACGGCAATGAGCAGTTCTTC
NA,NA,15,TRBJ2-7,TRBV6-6,CASSDPQLGAYEQYF,TGTGCCAGCAGTGACCCGCAGCTGGGAGCCTACGAGCAGTACTTC
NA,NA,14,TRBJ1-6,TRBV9,CASSAPDSNSPLHF,TGTGCCAGCAGCGCCCCGGACAGCAATTCACCCCTCCACTTT
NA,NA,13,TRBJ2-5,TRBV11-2,CASSLDLAETQYF,TGTGCCAGCAGCTTAGATTTGGCGGAGACCCAGTACTTC
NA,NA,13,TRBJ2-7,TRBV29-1,CSAGYRSSYEQYF,TGCAGCGCCGGTTACAGGAGCTCCTACGAGCAGTACTTC
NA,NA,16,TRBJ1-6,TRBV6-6,CASSYPRQLLNSPLHF,TGTGCCAGCAGTTACCCCCGACAGTTACTTAATTCACCCCTCCACTTT
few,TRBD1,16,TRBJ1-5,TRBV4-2,CASSQEQGAGNQPQHF,TGTGCCAGCAGCCAGGAACAGGGGGCCGGCAATCAGCCCCAGCATTTT
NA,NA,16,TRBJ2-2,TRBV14,CASSPPVGRGTGELFF,TGTGCCAGCAGCCCCCCGGTTGGGAGAGGAACCGGGGAGCTGTTTTTT
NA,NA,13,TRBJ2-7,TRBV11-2,CASSLGGGYEQYF,TGTGCCAGCAGCTTAGGAGGCGGCTACGAGCAGTACTTC
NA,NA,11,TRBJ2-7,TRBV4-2,CASSSYYEQYF,TGTGCCAGCAGCTCATATTACGAGCAGTACTTC
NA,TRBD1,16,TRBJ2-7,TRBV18,CASSVPGQGHHYEQYF,TGTGCCAGCTCAGTTCCAGGACAGGGTCACCACTACGAGCAGTACTTC
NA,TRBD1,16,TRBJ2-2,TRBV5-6,CASSTPGQGNTGELFF,TGTGCCAGCAGCACACCGGGACAGGGCAACACCGGGGAGCTGTTTTTT
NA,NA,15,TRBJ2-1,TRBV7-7,CASSLVVSAYNEQFF,TGTGCCAGCAGCTTAGTGGTTAGCGCTTACAATGAGCAGTTCTTC
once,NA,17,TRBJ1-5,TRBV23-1,CASSQRPISTGNQPQHF,TGCGCCAGCAGTCAGCGTCCGATTTCGACAGGCAATCAGCCCCAGCATTTT
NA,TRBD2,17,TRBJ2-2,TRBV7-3,CASSSGLAGFNTGELFF,TGTGCCAGCAGCTCCGGACTAGCGGGATTTAACACCGGGGAGCTGTTTTTT
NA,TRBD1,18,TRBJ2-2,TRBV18,CASSANRDRALATGELFF,TGTGCCAGCTCAGCCAACCGGGACAGAGCCCTCGCCACCGGGGAGCTGTTTTTT
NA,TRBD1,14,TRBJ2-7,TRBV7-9,CASSRDSPLYEQYF,TGTGCCAGCAGCCGGGACAGCCCCCTCTACGAGCAGTACTTC
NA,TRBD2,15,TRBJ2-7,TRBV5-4,CASSTGTSGSYEQYF,TGTGCCAGCAGCACCGGGACTAGCGGGAGCTACGAGCAGTACTTC